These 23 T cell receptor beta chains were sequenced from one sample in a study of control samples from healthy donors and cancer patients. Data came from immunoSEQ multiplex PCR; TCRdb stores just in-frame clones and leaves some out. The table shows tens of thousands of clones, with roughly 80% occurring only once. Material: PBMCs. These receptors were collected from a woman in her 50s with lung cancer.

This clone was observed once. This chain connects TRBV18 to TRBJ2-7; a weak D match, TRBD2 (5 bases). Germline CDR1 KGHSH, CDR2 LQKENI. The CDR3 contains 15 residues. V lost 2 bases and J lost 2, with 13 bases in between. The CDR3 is CASSPTRTETYEQYF. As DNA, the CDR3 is TGTGCCAGCTCACCAACCAGGACTGAAACCTACGAGCAGTACTTC.

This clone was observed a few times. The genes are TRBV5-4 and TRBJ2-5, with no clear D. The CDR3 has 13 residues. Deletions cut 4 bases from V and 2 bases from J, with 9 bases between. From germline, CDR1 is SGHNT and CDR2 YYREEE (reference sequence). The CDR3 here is CASSPLSQETQYF. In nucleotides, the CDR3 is TGTGCCAGCAGCCCCTTATCTCAAGAGACCCAGTACTTC.

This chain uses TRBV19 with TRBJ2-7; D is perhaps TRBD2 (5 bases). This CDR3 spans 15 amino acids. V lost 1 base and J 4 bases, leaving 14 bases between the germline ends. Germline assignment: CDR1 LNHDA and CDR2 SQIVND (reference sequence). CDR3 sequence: CASSIAGITGYEQYF. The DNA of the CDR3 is TGTGCCAGTAGTATAGCGGGCATTACGGGGTACGAGCAGTACTTC. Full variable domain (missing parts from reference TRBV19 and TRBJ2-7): DGGITQSPKYLFRKEGQNVTLSCEQNLNHDAMYWYRQDPGQGLRLIYYSQIVNDFQKGDIAEGYSVSREKKESFPLTVTSAQKNPTAFYLCASSIAGITGYEQYFGPGTRLTVT.

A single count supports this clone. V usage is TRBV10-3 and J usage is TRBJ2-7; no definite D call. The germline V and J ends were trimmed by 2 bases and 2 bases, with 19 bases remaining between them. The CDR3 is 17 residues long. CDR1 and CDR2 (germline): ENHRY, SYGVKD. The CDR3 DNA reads TGTGCCATCAGTGAGCCGCCTAAAGGGCTTCGAACCTACGAGCAGTACTTC. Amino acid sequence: CAISEPPKGLRTYEQYF.

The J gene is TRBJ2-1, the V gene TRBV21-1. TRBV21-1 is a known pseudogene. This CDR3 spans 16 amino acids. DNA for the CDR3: TGTGCCAGCAGCAATCTCGGGGCTTCGTCCTACAATGAGCAGTTCTTC. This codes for CASSNLGASSYNEQFF.

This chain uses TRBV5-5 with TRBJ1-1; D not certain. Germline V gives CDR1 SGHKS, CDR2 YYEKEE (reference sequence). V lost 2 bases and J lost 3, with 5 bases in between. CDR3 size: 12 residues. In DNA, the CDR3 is TGTGCCAGCAGCTTAACGTACACTGAAGCTTTCTTT. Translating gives CASSLTYTEAFF.

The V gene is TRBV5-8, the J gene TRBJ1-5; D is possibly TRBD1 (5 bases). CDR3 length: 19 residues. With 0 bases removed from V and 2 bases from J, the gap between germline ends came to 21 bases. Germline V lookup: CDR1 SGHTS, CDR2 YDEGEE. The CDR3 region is CASSLANRRGFRGNQPQHF. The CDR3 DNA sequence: TGTGCCAGCAGCTTGGCCAACCGGAGGGGTTTTCGAGGCAATCAGCCCCAGCATTTT. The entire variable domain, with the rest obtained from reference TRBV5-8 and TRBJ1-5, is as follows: EAGVTQSPTHLIKTRGQQATLRCSPISGHTSVYWYQQALGLGLQFLLWYDEGEERNRGNFPPRFSGRQFPNYSSELNVNALELEDSALYLCASSLANRRGFRGNQPQHFGDGTRLSIL.

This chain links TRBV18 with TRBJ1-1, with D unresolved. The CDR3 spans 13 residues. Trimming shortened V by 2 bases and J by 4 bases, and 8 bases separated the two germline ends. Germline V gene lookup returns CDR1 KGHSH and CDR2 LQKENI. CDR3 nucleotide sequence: TGTGCCAGCTCACCAGGAGGGTTCACTGAAGCTTTCTTT. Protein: CASSPGGFTEAFF.

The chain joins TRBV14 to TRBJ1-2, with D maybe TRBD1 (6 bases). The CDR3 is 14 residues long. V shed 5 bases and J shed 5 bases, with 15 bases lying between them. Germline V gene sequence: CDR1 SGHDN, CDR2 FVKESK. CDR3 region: CASSSGQSWYGYTF. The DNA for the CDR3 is TGTGCCAGCAGCTCCGGACAGTCCTGGTATGGCTACACCTTC.

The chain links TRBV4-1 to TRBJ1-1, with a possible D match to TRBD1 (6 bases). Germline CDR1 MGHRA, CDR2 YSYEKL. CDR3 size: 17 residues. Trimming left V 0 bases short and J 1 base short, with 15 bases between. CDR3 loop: CASSQEGGGSQNTEAFF. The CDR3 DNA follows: TGCGCCAGCAGCCAAGAAGGGGGGGGTTCTCAGAACACTGAAGCTTTCTTT.

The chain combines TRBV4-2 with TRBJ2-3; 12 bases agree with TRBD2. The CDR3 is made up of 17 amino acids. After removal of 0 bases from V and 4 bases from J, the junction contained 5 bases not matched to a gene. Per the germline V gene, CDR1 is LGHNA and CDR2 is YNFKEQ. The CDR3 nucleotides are TGTGCCAGCAGCCAAGATCGGAGACTAGCGGGGGCAGATACGCAGTATTTT. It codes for CASSQDRRLAGADTQYF.

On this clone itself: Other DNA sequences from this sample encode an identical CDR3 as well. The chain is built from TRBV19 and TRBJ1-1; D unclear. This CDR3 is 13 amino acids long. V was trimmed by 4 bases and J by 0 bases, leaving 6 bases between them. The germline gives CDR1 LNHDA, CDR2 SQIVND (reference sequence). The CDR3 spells CASSTVLNTEAFF. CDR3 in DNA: TGTGCCAGTAGTACCGTCTTGAACACTGAAGCTTTCTTT.

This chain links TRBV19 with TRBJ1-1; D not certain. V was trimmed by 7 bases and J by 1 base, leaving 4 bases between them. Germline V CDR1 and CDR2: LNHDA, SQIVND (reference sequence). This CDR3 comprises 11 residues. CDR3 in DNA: TGTGCCAGTAAGCGGAACACTGAAGCTTTCTTT. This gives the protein CASKRNTEAFF.

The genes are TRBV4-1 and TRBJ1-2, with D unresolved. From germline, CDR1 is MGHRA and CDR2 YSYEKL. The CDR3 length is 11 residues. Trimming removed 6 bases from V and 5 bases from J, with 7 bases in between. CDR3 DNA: TGCGCCAGCAGGGCGTATTATGGCTACACCTTC. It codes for CASRAYYGYTF.

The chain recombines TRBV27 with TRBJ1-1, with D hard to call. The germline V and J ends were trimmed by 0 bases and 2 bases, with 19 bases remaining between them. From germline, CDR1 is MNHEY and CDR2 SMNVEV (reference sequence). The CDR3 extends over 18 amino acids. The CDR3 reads CASSLSSVMYFNNTEAFF. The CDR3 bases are TGTGCCAGCAGTTTATCATCAGTTATGTACTTCAATAACACTGAAGCTTTCTTT.

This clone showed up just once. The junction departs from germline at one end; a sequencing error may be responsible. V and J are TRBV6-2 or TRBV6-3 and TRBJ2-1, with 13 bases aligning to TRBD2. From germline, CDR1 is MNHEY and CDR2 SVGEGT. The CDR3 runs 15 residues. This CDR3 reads CASSYSGLAGESAIF. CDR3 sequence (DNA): TGTGCCAGCAGTTATTCAGGACTAGCGGGGGAGTCGGCGATCTTC.

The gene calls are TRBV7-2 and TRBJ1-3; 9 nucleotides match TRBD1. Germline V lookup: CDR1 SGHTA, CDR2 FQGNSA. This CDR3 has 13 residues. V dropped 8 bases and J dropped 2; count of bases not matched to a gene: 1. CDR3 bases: TGTGCCAGCGGGGACAGGGCTGGAAACACCATATATTTT. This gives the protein CASGDRAGNTIYF. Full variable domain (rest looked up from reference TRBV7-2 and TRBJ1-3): GAGVSQSPSNKVTEKGKDVELRCDPISGHTALYWYRQSLGQGLEFLIYFQGNSAPDKSGLPSDRFSAERTGGSVSTLTIQRTQQEDSAVYLCASGDRAGNTIYFGEGSWLTVV.

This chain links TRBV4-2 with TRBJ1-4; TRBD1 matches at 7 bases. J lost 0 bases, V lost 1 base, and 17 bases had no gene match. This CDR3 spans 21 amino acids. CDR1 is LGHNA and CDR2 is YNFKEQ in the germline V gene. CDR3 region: CASSQALPRQGTVATNEKLFF. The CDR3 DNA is TGTGCCAGCAGCCAAGCCCTTCCCCGACAGGGTACTGTTGCAACTAATGAAAAACTGTTTTTT.

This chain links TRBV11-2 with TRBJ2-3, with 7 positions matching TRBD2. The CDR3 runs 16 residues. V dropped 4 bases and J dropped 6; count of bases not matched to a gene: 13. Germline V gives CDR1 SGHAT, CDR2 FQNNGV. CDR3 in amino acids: CASSSFRTRQFDTQYF. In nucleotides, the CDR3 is TGTGCCAGCAGCTCCTTTCGGACTAGACAATTTGATACGCAGTATTTT.

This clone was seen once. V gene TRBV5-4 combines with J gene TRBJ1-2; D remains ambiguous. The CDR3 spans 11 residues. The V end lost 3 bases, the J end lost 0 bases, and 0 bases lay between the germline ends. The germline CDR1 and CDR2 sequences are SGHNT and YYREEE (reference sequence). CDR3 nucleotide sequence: TGTGCCAGCAGCTCTAACTATGGCTACACCTTC. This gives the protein CASSSNYGYTF.

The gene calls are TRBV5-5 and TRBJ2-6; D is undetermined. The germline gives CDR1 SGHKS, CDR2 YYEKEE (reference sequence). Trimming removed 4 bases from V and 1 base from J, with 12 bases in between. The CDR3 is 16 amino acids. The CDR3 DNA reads TGTGCCAGCAGCCAAAATATAGGGTCTGGGGCCAACGTCCTGACTTTC. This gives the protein CASSQNIGSGANVLTF.

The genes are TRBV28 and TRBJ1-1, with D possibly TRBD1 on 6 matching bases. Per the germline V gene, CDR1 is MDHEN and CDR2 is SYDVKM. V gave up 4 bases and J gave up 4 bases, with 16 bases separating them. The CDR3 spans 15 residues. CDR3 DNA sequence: TGTGCCAGCAGTTGGGGGGCCGGCGGCACCACTGAAGCTTTCTTT. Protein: CASSWGAGGTTEAFF.

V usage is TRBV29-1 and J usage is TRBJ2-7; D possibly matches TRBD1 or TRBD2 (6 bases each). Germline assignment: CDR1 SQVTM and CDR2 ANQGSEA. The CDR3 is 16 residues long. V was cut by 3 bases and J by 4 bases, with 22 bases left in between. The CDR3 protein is CSVDAWSGAGFYEQYF. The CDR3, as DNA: TGCAGCGTTGACGCTTGGTCGGGGGCTGGGTTTTACGAGCAGTACTTC.